The text below deals with one TCR beta chain. Its antigen has not been determined. The junction departs from the called germline gene at one end, perhaps through a read error. The receptor library was made with 5' RACE. Instrument on record: Illumina HiSeq 2500. A second 7 to 11 cycle PCR used a sample-barcoded 5' primer and a J-beta primer mix. A unique molecular identifier was introduced onto each TCR beta cDNA molecule by a template-switch 5' adaptor carrying 12 random nucleotides. Each sample yielded at least 2.5 million CDR3-containing paired-end reads. First-strand cDNA was synthesized from all RNA with the Mint cDNA synthesis kit, primed by a TRBC-specific oligonucleotide. All cDNA was treated with uracil-DNA glycosylase and then went through a first 18-cycle PCR with the universal primers M1SS and BC2_uni_R. From the authors' description of their analysis: Each sample was normalized by randomly selecting 1 million high-quality reads, each carrying a distinct molecular identifier. Reads with shared molecular identifiers were discarded instead of being binned into consensus sequences. MiTCR, set to a Q25 quality threshold and the strictest error-elimination algorithm, was used for CDR3 identification, clonotype clustering and error correction. Lower-bound total TCR beta diversity was estimated with a nonparametric unseen species model using Euler transformation. The public reads were run again by TCRdb, first through fastp at Q25 and then through MiXCR, and only productive beta chains were kept. Rows are combined by CDR3 protein, so each entry shows the most common genes and DNA. TCRdb, not the authors, supplied the V and J calls. The sample table contains about 640,000 distinct CDR3 sequences; only one count was recorded for 40% to 50% of them. Together, the top ten hold approximately 31% of the sample.

The donors were roughly 39 Caucasian individuals from Russia, aged 6 to 90 years, who were systemically healthy. Around 10 milliliters of peripheral blood were drawn from each donor into EDTA-treated Vacutainer tubes. PBMCs were isolated by Ficoll-Paque density-gradient centrifugation, with at least 6.5 million obtained per sample. Total RNA was extracted from PBMCs with Trizol reagent, with at least 6 micrograms obtained per sample. For every donor, an aliquot of PBMCs went through flow cytometry to measure the percentages of naive CD45RAhigh/CD27high T cells. This sample is part of a study of blood T cells in healthy people across ages (dated by TCRdb to the mid-2010s). About the investigation overall: In model experiments, template switching captured about one uniquely barcoded TCR beta cDNA molecule for every two T cells. Four age groups were formed from the donors: young (average roughly 16 years), middle-aged (approximately 39), aged (roughly 58) and long-lived (less than 85). To track age-related changes in TCR beta repertoire diversity, the study relied on deep sequencing normalized with unique cDNA molecular identifiers. To avoid experimental bias, donors of different ages were spread randomly across the sequencing lanes. Two additional independent replicas of 1 million unique cDNA reads from the same blood draw were analyzed for two donors (one aged 18 to 30 and one aged 80 or older). What the authors observed across the whole study: Because the CMV infection status of the donors was unknown, age-related changes in expanded clonotypes may potentially have been confounded. The long-lived group showed more naive CD4+ T cells, fewer expanded clones and increased TCR diversity than the aged group, suggesting age selection. Estimates of total diversity based on one million sequenced T cells were regarded as lower bounds and as underestimates. Observed TCR beta diversity per million T cells fell roughly linearly with age, and a significant reduction was already apparent by age roughly 40. Bulk unsorted PBMC profiling prevented conclusive comparison of naive and antigen-experienced compartments. There was a strong correlation between observed TCR beta diversity and the percentage of naive T cells measured by flow cytometry.

CDR1 and CDR2, looked up from the germline V gene, are WSHSY and SAAADI. Taken from cysteine to phenylalanine, the CDR3 has 15 residues. Of the read, only the CDR3 DNA is kept; its 45 bases are in frame from base 1. The TCR was taken from an older man in good health. The rearrangement combines TRBV10-2 with TRBJ1-6, with TRBD1 tentatively as D gene (6 bases match). The sample taken for sequencing was blood. Here the CDR3 is given as CASSESNRERSPPHF. The sequence in DNA is TGCGCCAGCAGTGAGTCGAACAGGGAGCGATCACCCCCCCACTTT.